This T cell receptor (beta chain) emerged from a study of T cell repertoires in cytomegalovirus infection. For the study at large: Through public TCR beta signatures, both CMV infection and matching HLA type were indicated.

Study results and caveats: Of the TCR beta families, the public ones yielded a cumulative frequency that identified carriers of CMV plus the relevant HLA. The ex vivo response was dominated by HLA-C-restricted CMV-specific TCR beta clonotypes.

TCRdb analysed the reads with MiXCR anew, one entry per CDR3 protein. The data show hundreds of thousands of distinct CDR3 sequences, with about 24% seen just once and less than 9.5% held by the top ten. Deletions cut 5 bases from V and 0 bases from J, with 10 bases between. The CDR3 extends over 15 amino acids. Germline V CDR1 and CDR2: KGHSH, LQKENI. This clonotype was seen only a few times. Its antigen is as yet unknown. The chain couples TRBV18 to TRBJ2-2; possibly TRBD1 or TRBD2 for D (5 bases each). The sequence was collected from a human donor in good health (CMV status not recorded). Some clones in this sample may be carry-over from other donors' samples. The material sequenced was CD8+ T cells from PBMCs. The CDR3 spells CASSTWDPNTGELFF. The CDR3, as DNA: TGTGCCAGCTCAACTTGGGACCCGAACACCGGGGAGCTGTTTTTT.